Included here is one TCR beta chain sequence, with context. TCRdb reanalyzed the PCR reads with MiXCR. The sample carries around 52,000 clones, just under 30% recorded once. With 4 bases clipped from V and 4 bases from J, the junction kept 7 bases outside the gene matches. The length of the CDR3 is 16 residues. Germline V gene data show CDR1 as MDHEN and CDR2 as SYDVKM. This entry is derived from a study of metastatic and nonmetastatic thyroid tumors. Overall study context: The authors compared repertoires across blood and tumor or nodule tissue from malignant and benign thyroid patients.

No patient received treatment before thyroid surgery. The V and J genes are TRBV28 and TRBJ2-1, with 10 nucleotides matching TRBD2. This TCR came from a female donor with papillary thyroid cancer or a benign thyroid nodule (not recorded which). Some clones in this sample may be carry-over from other donors' samples. The sequencing input was blood. Here the CDR3 reads CASSSQGLARYNEQFF. CDR3 nucleotides: TGTGCCAGCAGTTCGCAGGGACTAGCGCGATACAATGAGCAGTTCTTC.